Below, 5 T cell receptor beta chains from the same sample are listed, as sequenced in a study of breast tumors, draining lymph nodes, adjacent tissues. Breast cancer patients provided tissue from their axillary draining lymph nodes. TCRdb reprocessed the multiplex PCR reads via MiXCR and lists one record per CDR3 protein. Of nearly 200,000 distinct CDR3 sequences listed, 31% are singletons. Sequences were obtained from axillary lymph node tissue. These receptors were taken from a female donor with breast cancer. Some clones in this sample may be carry-over from other donors' samples.

The J gene is TRBJ1-1, the V gene TRBV7-3; possibly TRBD1 for D (6 bases). The germline CDR1 and CDR2 sequences are SGHTA and FQGTGA. The V gene lost 6 bases and the J gene lost 1 base, with 15 bases spanning the gap. The CDR3 covers 15 residues. CDR3 protein: CASRTTGTTNTEAFF. The CDR3 DNA is TGTGCCAGCAGAACCACCGGGACAACGAACACTGAAGCTTTCTTT.

Worth noting for this clonotype: The conserved phenylalanine or tryptophan is not found at the CDR3 terminus, so this likely reflects a read error. It is unclear where the CDR3 begins or ends on the DNA, so no DNA is shown, and the CDR3 is as TCRdb lists it. This sequence joins TRBV2 and TRBJ2-5; TRBD2, the table's D call, was not compared with the DNA. Germline V gives CDR1 SNHLY, CDR2 FYNNEI. The CDR3 is 16 amino acids long, termini counted. CDR3 loop: CASSVTIAGPKRPSTS.

The V and J genes are TRBV28 and TRBJ2-4, with 7 nucleotides matching TRBD1. Germline loops: CDR1 MDHEN, CDR2 SYDVKM. The CDR3 extends over 15 amino acids. Trimming cost V 4 bases and J 2 bases; bases outside gene matches: 5. The CDR3 DNA reads TGTGCCAGCAGTTCGACAGGGAACCCCAAAAACATTCAGTACTTC. Protein sequence: CASSSTGNPKNIQYF.

Ten or more counts support this clonotype. The chain employs TRBV10-3 and TRBJ2-7; D call uncertain. The germline V gene encodes CDR1 ENHRY and CDR2 SYGVKD. The CDR3 has 11 residues. The V and J ends lost 2 bases and 6 bases respectively, with 5 bases between them. Here the CDR3 reads CAISESTEQYF. For the CDR3, the DNA is TGTGCCATCAGTGAGAGTACCGAGCAGTACTTC.

This clonotype was seen a few times. V gene TRBV6-2 or TRBV6-3 combines with J gene TRBJ1-4; D unresolved. V was clipped by 7 bases and J by 6 bases, with 18 bases between them. This CDR3 region has 15 residues. Germline V gene sequence: CDR1 MNHEY, CDR2 SVGEGT. CDR3 DNA: TGTGCCAGCAAGGCTCCCGGACGCCAGGATGAAAAACTGTTTTTT. Residues: CASKAPGRQDEKLFF.